One and the same sample provided the 15 T cell receptor beta chains below, sequenced in a study of blood T cell repertoires in COVID-19. Measured with immunoSEQ multiplex PCR; TCRdb has only the in-frame clones, and not every one. The sample includes roughly 150,000 clones, about 85% seen only once; the top ten take under 6.5%. The sample comprised peripheral blood. Receptor source: a woman in her fifties or sixties with COVID-19, enrolled during active disease.

The rearrangement uses TRBV15 and TRBJ1-4; possibly TRBD1 for D (5 bases). CDR1 is LNHNV and CDR2 is YYDKDF in the germline V gene (reference sequence). The CDR3 is 16 residues long. Trimming took off 5 bases at V and 1 base at J, with 14 bases between the two ends. CDR3 amino acids: CATSRTAGGTNEKLFF. CDR3 in DNA: TGTGCCACCAGCCGCACTGCGGGGGGAACTAATGAAAAACTGTTTTTT.

The chain joins TRBV29-1 to TRBJ2-7, with 10 nucleotides matching TRBD1. The V gene end was trimmed by 3 bases and the J gene end by 7 bases; junction bases not matched to a gene: 12. Germline CDR1 reads SQVTM; CDR2 reads ANQGSEA. CDR3 length equals 15 residues. The DNA of the CDR3 is TGCAGCGTTGAGTCACCCGACAGGGGGCGCGGAGAGCAGTACTTC. Amino acid sequence: CSVESPDRGRGEQYF.

The rearrangement uses TRBV5-1 and TRBJ1-3; TRBD1 matches at 9 bases. V trimming: 0 bases; J trimming: 3 bases; junction bases outside the gene matches: 4. The CDR3 is 16 amino acids. Germline-derived CDR1 and CDR2 are SGHRS and YFSETQ. The CDR3 DNA reads as TGCGCCAGCAGCTTGGCCGGGACAGGGTTTGGAAACACCATATATTTT. As protein: CASSLAGTGFGNTIYF.

The chain couples TRBV28 to TRBJ2-2, with D tentatively TRBD2 (7 bases). Germline V gene sequence: CDR1 MDHEN, CDR2 SYDVKM. There are 12 residues in the CDR3. Trimming removed 6 bases at V and 6 bases at J, with 8 bases between. The CDR3 nucleotides read TGTGCCAGCAGGGGGGGGCCCGGGGAGCTGTTTTTT. Protein sequence: CASRGGPGELFF. The full variable domain, completed using reference TRBV28 and TRBJ2-2, is DVKVTQSSRYLVKRTGEKVFLECVQDMDHENMFWYRQDPGLGLRLIYFSYDVKMKEKGDIPEGYSVSREKKERFSLILESASTNQTSMYLCASRGGPGELFFGEGSRLTVL.

Worth noting for this clone: Other DNA sequences in this sample translate to the same CDR3. The rearrangement links TRBV6-5 to TRBJ1-2; possibly TRBD1 for D (5 bases). The V and J ends lost 6 bases and 2 bases respectively, with 10 bases between them. The CDR3 loop spans 13 amino acids. Per germline, CDR1 MNHEY and CDR2 SVGAGI. The CDR3 region has the DNA TGTGCCAGCAGCCCGGACACCAACTATGGCTACACCTTC. Its translation: CASSPDTNYGYTF.

The CDR3 region is CASSVSQGNTGELFF. The CDR3 DNA sequence: TGTGCCAGCAGCGTTTCTCAGGGGAACACCGGGGAGCTGTTTTTT. V and J are TRBV6-4 and TRBJ2-2; D might be TRBD1 (5 bases). Germline CDR1 reads MRHNA; CDR2 reads SNTAGT. This CDR3 contains 15 residues. Trimming took off 6 bases at V and 1 base at J, with 12 bases between the two ends.

J is TRBJ2-3 and V is TRBV11-3; D is ambiguous. The V and J ends lost 3 bases and 5 bases respectively, with 3 bases between them. Germline V lookup: CDR1 SGHNT, CDR2 YENEEA. The CDR3 is 11 amino acids. The chain's CDR3 is CASSFIDTQYF. The CDR3 nucleotides read TGTGCCAGCAGCTTTATAGATACGCAGTATTTT.

The CDR3 DNA reads as TGCACCAGCAGCCAGTCAGCGGGGGGGCAAGAGACCCAGTACTTC. Its protein is CTSSQSAGGQETQYF. V gene TRBV1 combines with J gene TRBJ2-5; the table's D call, TRBD2, was not checked against the DNA. TRBV1 is classified as a pseudogene. This CDR3 is 15 amino acids long.

This clone came up a few times. The CDR3: CASSFSVNTEAFF. The CDR3 DNA reads TGTGCCAGCAGTTTTTCGGTGAACACTGAAGCTTTCTTT. The chain joins TRBV12-3 or TRBV12-4 to TRBJ1-1; D gene uncertain. The V end lost 3 bases, the J end lost 0 bases, and 5 bases lay between the germline ends. The CDR3 sequence is 13 residues long.

This chain connects TRBV30 to TRBJ1-6, with a possible D match to TRBD1 (5 bases). Germline CDR1 and CDR2: GTSNPN and SVGIG (reference sequence). Trimming pared 4 bases from V and 0 bases from J, leaving 10 bases between. This CDR3 region has 15 residues. This chain's CDR3 is CAWKGVSSYNSPLHF. CDR3 DNA sequence: TGTGCCTGGAAAGGGGTGAGCTCCTATAATTCACCCCTCCACTTT.

The rearrangement joins TRBV30 to TRBJ2-5; possible D gene TRBD1, 5 bases. The length of the CDR3 is 12 residues. Trimming took off 0 bases at V and 7 bases at J, with 9 bases between the two ends. Germline V gene lookup returns CDR1 GTSNPN and CDR2 SVGIG (reference sequence). CDR3 protein: CAWSVQGGTQYF. Written as DNA, the CDR3 is TGTGCCTGGAGTGTGCAGGGCGGGACCCAGTACTTC.

The rearrangement links TRBV7-6 to TRBJ2-7, with 8 bases aligning to TRBD1. In germline, CDR1 is SGHVS, CDR2 FNYEAQ. This CDR3 comprises 15 residues. V was pared by 5 bases and J by 3 bases, with 9 bases of the junction left unmatched. The CDR3 sequence is CASSPGADRDYEQYF. CDR3 in DNA: TGTGCCAGCAGCCCGGGGGCGGACAGGGACTACGAGCAGTACTTC. The whole variable domain, remainder taken from reference TRBV7-6 and TRBJ2-7, is GAGVSQSPRYKVTKRGQDVALRCDPISGHVSLYWYRQALGQGPEFLTYFNYEAQQDKSGLPNDRFSAERPEGSISTLTIQRTEQRDSAMYRCASSPGADRDYEQYFGPGTRLTVT.

The chain uses TRBV9 and TRBJ2-5; D unresolved. This CDR3 spans 14 amino acids. V shed 0 bases and J shed 2 bases, with 8 bases lying between them. Germline values: CDR1 SGDLS, CDR2 YYNGEE. CDR3 region: CASSVGATQETQYF. The CDR3, as DNA: TGTGCCAGCAGCGTAGGGGCAACTCAAGAGACCCAGTACTTC.

The gene calls are TRBV21-1 and TRBJ2-3; the table's D gene call, TRBD2, was not cross checked with the DNA. TRBV21-1 is designated a pseudogene. The CDR3 is 13 amino acids. The CDR3 DNA reads TGTGCCAGCCCCGGGACTAGTGGTTCTACGCAGTATTTT. Encoded protein: CASPGTSGSTQYF.

This chain uses TRBV11-3 with TRBJ1-4; D unresolved. The CDR3 contains 16 residues. Germline CDR1 SGHNT, CDR2 YENEEA. Trimming took 1 base from V and 0 from J, leaving 9 bases between them. In DNA, the CDR3 is TGTGCCAGCAGCTTAGCCTACAGAGCAACTAATGAAAAACTGTTTTTT. This gives the protein CASSLAYRATNEKLFF.